These 25 T cell receptor beta chains were all obtained from the same sample, sequenced in a study of tumor and adjacent non-tumor tissue in lung cancer. Three rounds of nested PCR, following a modified ARM-PCR protocol, produced the TCRbeta library. TCRdb re-called the multiplex PCR reads through MiXCR, storing one row per CDR3 protein. Among about 90,000 distinct CDR3 sequences listed, roughly 77% were seen once. This sample's RNA came from whole unsorted tissue. Distant lung tissue was collected more than 3 cm away from the tumor edge. The material sequenced was distant non-tumor lung tissue. These receptors were collected from a woman in her fifties or sixties with non-small cell lung cancer.

Regarding this clonotype: One end of the junction is discordant with germline, which a read error may explain. This sequence joins TRBV12-3 or TRBV12-4 and TRBJ2-5, with a tentative D call TRBD2 (6 bases). This CDR3 comprises 13 residues. CDR3 DNA: TGCGCCAGCAGTGCCTCGACTAGTGGGACCCAGTACTTC. Residues: CASSASTSGTQYF.

The gene calls are TRBV12-5 and TRBJ2-1; 8 bases fit TRBD1. V shed 1 base and J 12 bases; nucleotides not matched to a gene: 11. The CDR3 covers 15 residues. CDR1 is LGHNT, CDR2 FRNRAP, per germline. In DNA, the CDR3 is TGTGCTAGTGGTTTGGGACAGGGGTCCTACGATGGGCAGTTCTTC. Translating gives CASGLGQGSYDGQFF.

A remark on this clonotype: Since a much larger clone is just one base distant, this may be a read error. The chain uses TRBV20-1 and TRBJ2-7; D assignment may be TRBD1 or TRBD2 (5 bases each). Trimming left V 1 base short and J 4 bases short, with 23 bases between. The CDR3 spans 17 residues. Germline loops: CDR1 DFQATT, CDR2 SNEGSKA (reference sequence). DNA of the CDR3: TGCAGTGCTAGAGGTCTGCCGGGACCGTACCAGATATACGAGCAGTACTTC. This sequence encodes CSARGLPGPYQIYEQYF.

The table lists this clonotype with many counts. The CDR3 coding sequence is TGTGCCATCAGGTCCGGGACAGGCACAGATACGCAGTATTTT. This sequence encodes CAIRSGTGTDTQYF. This chain links TRBV10-3 with TRBJ2-3; 7 bases are a match to TRBD1. CDR1 is ENHRY, CDR2 SYGVKD, per germline. This CDR3 contains 14 residues. The trim removed 6 bases at V and 1 base at J, leaving 4 bases unmatched.

A remark on this clonotype: This sequence may be a read error, since a much larger clone differs from it by one base. The J gene is TRBJ1-5, the V gene TRBV5-1; D call uncertain. V lost 7 bases, J lost 4 bases, and 12 bases lay in between. The germline V gene encodes CDR1 SGHRS and CDR2 YFSETQ. The CDR3 has 13 amino acids. Here the CDR3 reads CASALYGNQPQHF. CDR3 DNA: TGCGCCAGCGCTCTTTACGGTAATCAGCCCCAGCATTTT. Full variable domain (remainder filled in from reference TRBV5-1 and TRBJ1-5): KAGVTQTPRYLIKTRGQQVTLSCSPISGHRSVSWYQQTPGQGLQFLFEYFSETQRNKGNFPGRFSGRQFSNSRSEMNVSTLELGDSALYLCASALYGNQPQHFGDGTRLSIL.

The rearrangement links TRBV20-1 to TRBJ2-5; 7 bases are a match to TRBD2. Germline V lookup: CDR1 DFQATT, CDR2 SNEGSKA (reference sequence). Germline trimming cut 5 bases from V and 5 bases from J; bases unmatched to any gene: 2. The CDR3 consists of 11 residues. CDR3 sequence (DNA): TGCAGTGCTGACGGGGGGGAGACCCAGTACTTC. Its translation: CSADGGETQYF.

As to this clonotype: Because it lacks the conserved phenylalanine or tryptophan at the end, this CDR3 is likely a read error. In DNA, the CDR3 is TGCAGCGTGGAACTGGGCAATGAGCAGTTCTCC. This codes for CSVELGNEQFS. V gene TRBV29-1 combines with J gene TRBJ2-1; D remains ambiguous. This CDR3 has 11 residues. Germline CDR1 SQVTM, CDR2 ANQGSEA. The V gene lost 6 bases and the J gene lost 6 bases, with 9 bases spanning the gap.

A word on this clonotype: An end of the junction does not agree with germline; a read error may underlie this. Here the CDR3 DNA reads TGTGTCAGCAGCGATCAGAGTAGCACAGATACGGAGTATTTT. Residues: CVSSDQSSTDTEYF. This chain links TRBV4-2 with TRBJ2-3; D gene uncertain. The germline V gene encodes CDR1 LGHNA and CDR2 YNFKEQ. This CDR3 spans 14 amino acids.

A note on this clonotype: In this CDR3 the conserved last residue, phenylalanine or tryptophan, is missing, so a read error is likely. This chain joins TRBV11-2 and TRBJ2-1; perhaps TRBD2 as D (6 bases). The germline gives CDR1 SGHAT, CDR2 FQNNGV. V was clipped by 8 bases and J by 3 bases, with 14 bases between them. The CDR3 is 14 residues long. CDR3 amino acids: CASSVSGIYNEQFS. The CDR3 DNA reads as TGTGCCAGCTCCGTTAGCGGTATCTACAATGAGCAGTTCTCT.

In regard to this clonotype: A read error may account for a junction end that differs from germline. The chain is built from TRBV4-2 and TRBJ2-7; TRBD2 matches 10 bases. This CDR3 spans 18 amino acids. Germline V gives CDR1 LGHNA, CDR2 YNFKEQ. The CDR3 region is CASTQQFGTSERPYEQYF. The CDR3 DNA reads TGTGCCAGCACCCAACAGTTTGGGACTAGCGAGCGACCCTACGAGCAGTACTTC.

Comments on this clonotype: One junction end does not reproduce the germline sequence, and a read error may be involved. J is TRBJ2-7 and V is TRBV10-3, with 7 positions matching TRBD1. There are 15 residues in the CDR3. The germline V gene has CDR1 ENHRY and CDR2 SYGVKD. The CDR3, as DNA: TGTGTCATCAGGGAGTCGAGGGACAGAGGCTACGAGCAGTACTTC. This codes for CVIRESRDRGYEQYF.

This clonotype was observed many times. This chain connects TRBV28 to TRBJ1-2; D is perhaps TRBD1 (6 bases). The CDR3 runs 14 residues. The ends were cut back, 2 bases at V and 4 bases at J, with 11 bases in the middle. The germline V gene encodes CDR1 MDHEN and CDR2 SYDVKM. CDR3 bases: TGTGCCAGCAGTTTACTCAGGGGCGGCTATGGCTACACCTTC. It translates to CASSLLRGGYGYTF.

This clonotype was observed a few times. The J gene is TRBJ2-7, the V gene TRBV7-9, with D perhaps TRBD2 (6 bases). The CDR3 totals 15 residues. V was shortened by 5 bases and J by 5 bases, with 19 bases between the two germline ends. CDR1 is SEHNR and CDR2 is FQNEAQ in the germline V gene (reference sequence). Written as DNA, the CDR3 is TGTGCCAGCAGCCTGACCGGGAGAGGGAGCCACGAGCAGTACTTC. Encoded protein: CASSLTGRGSHEQYF.

Comments on this clonotype: A much larger clone differs from this one at a single base, so this may be a read error. The chain has TRBV18 and TRBJ1-4; D gene uncertain. The CDR3 totals 19 residues. Germline CDR1 KGHSH, CDR2 LQKENI. CDR3 in amino acids: CGSSQSGDTYVATNEKLFF. The CDR3 DNA reads TGTGGCAGCTCACAATCCGGCGACACGTACGTTGCAACTAATGAAAAACTGTTTTTT.

This clonotype was picked up many times. The chain is built from TRBV5-6 and TRBJ1-5, with D possibly matching TRBD1 (6 bases). This CDR3 has 15 amino acids. The germline V and J ends were trimmed by 4 bases and 3 bases, with 14 bases remaining between them. Per germline, CDR1 SGHDT and CDR2 YYEEEE. This CDR3 reads CASSGAGAFNQPQHF. CDR3 nucleotides: TGTGCCAGCAGCGGAGCGGGGGCCTTCAATCAGCCCCAGCATTTT.

This clonotype was counted many times. The chain recombines TRBV11-2 with TRBJ2-7; TRBD1 is a possible D gene (6 bases). V lost 0 bases and J 2 bases, leaving 20 bases between the germline ends. CDR1 and CDR2 from the germline V gene are SGHAT and FQNNGV. The CDR3 is made up of 18 amino acids. CDR3 amino acids: CASSLDRDKRIPPYEQYF. CDR3 sequence (DNA): TGTGCCAGCAGCTTAGATCGGGACAAGCGAATCCCCCCCTACGAGCAGTACTTC.

With respect to this clonotype: Likely a read error: the CDR3 ends without its conserved phenylalanine or tryptophan. V and J are TRBV11-2 and TRBJ2-7; possibly TRBD1 for D (7 bases). The tail of the sequence fits TRBJ2-1 better, so the J call may be wrong. Germline V CDR1 and CDR2: SGHAT, FQNNGV. The CDR3 runs to 15 residues. The CDR3 here is CDSSSPGGWGFEQFS. CDR3 in DNA: TGTGACAGCAGCTCCCCAGGGGGGTGGGGGTTCGAGCAGTTCTCC.

The chain uses TRBV11-2 and TRBJ2-7; 10 bases agree with TRBD2. The V gene end was trimmed by 5 bases and the J gene end by 7 bases; junction bases not matched to a gene: 17. This CDR3 has 17 residues. CDR1 SGHAT and CDR2 FQNNGV come from the germline V gene. The CDR3: CASSARTSGRALWEQYF. CDR3 DNA: TGTGCCAGCAGCGCCAGGACCAGCGGGAGGGCATTGTGGGAGCAGTACTTC.

Remarks on this clonotype: This is likely a read error, given that the CDR3 carries no conserved phenylalanine or tryptophan at its end. The rearrangement joins TRBV29-1 to TRBJ2-7; TRBD1 agrees at 8 bases. Germline V gene sequence: CDR1 SQVTM, CDR2 ANQGSEA. V lost 6 bases and J lost 5; bases outside the gene matches: 3. This CDR3 spans 11 amino acids. CDR3 DNA: TGCAGCGTCCGACAGGGGAACGAGCAGTACTCA. Encoded protein: CSVRQGNEQYS.

Notes on this clonotype: Germline and junction disagree at one end, which may indicate a read error. V usage is TRBV6-1 and J usage is TRBJ2-3; D not certain. In germline, CDR1 is MNHNS, CDR2 SASEGT. The CDR3 runs to 12 residues. The CDR3 protein is CTSKLDTDTQYF. The CDR3 region has the DNA TGTACCAGCAAACTGGACACAGATACGCAGTATTTT.

On this clonotype itself: Compared with germline, one end of the junction differs, possibly owing to a read error. The CDR3 reads CSARVGRCNTEASF. As DNA, the CDR3 is TGCAGTGCTAGGGTCGGTAGGTGTAACACTGAAGCTTCCTTT. The chain couples TRBV20-1 to TRBJ1-1, with D unresolved. The germline V gene encodes CDR1 DFQATT and CDR2 SNEGSKA (reference sequence). The CDR3 loop spans 14 amino acids.

The genes are TRBV7-9 and TRBJ2-3, with 8 bases that match TRBD2. This CDR3 contains 14 residues. The trim removed 5 bases at V and 6 bases at J, leaving 7 bases unmatched. Germline V gene lookup returns CDR1 SEHNR and CDR2 FQNEAQ (reference sequence). The CDR3 is CASSPDTGGDTQYF. Written as DNA, the CDR3 is TGTGCCAGCAGCCCGGACACGGGGGGGGATACGCAGTATTTT.

Regarding this clonotype: A much bigger clone sits one base away, suggesting this may be a read error. V and J are TRBV7-2 and TRBJ1-1; no definite D call. Germline assignment: CDR1 SGHTA and CDR2 FQGNSA. CDR3 size: 12 residues. V was pared by 2 bases and J by 7 bases, with 8 bases between. The chain's CDR3 is CASSLLGVEAFF. CDR3 coding DNA: TGTGCCAGCAGCTTATTGGGAGTTGAAGCTTTCTTT. The full variable domain, rest sourced from reference TRBV7-2 and TRBJ1-1, is GAGVSQSPSNKVTEKGKDVELRCDPISGHTALYWYRQSLGQGLEFLIYFQGNSAPDKSGLPSDRFSAERTGGSVSTLTIQRTQQEDSAVYLCASSLLGVEAFFGQGTRLTVV.

V usage is TRBV10-1 and J usage is TRBJ2-5; D perhaps matches TRBD2 (6 bases). With 3 bases removed from V and 0 bases from J, the gap between germline ends came to 20 bases. Per germline, CDR1 WNHNN and CDR2 SYGVQD (reference sequence). CDR3 length equals 18 residues. The CDR3 DNA reads as TGCGCCAGCAGTGATTTGTCGCCGCGCGGGAAACACCAAGAGACCCAGTACTTC. Translation gives CASSDLSPRGKHQETQYF.

The sample holds a few counts of this clonotype. The rearrangement uses TRBV18 and TRBJ2-7, with TRBD1 matching over 10 bases. J gave up 3 bases and V 3 bases, and 5 bases lay outside the gene matches. The V gene's germline CDR1 is KGHSH and CDR2 LQKENI. The CDR3 is made up of 15 amino acids. CDR3 nucleotides: TGTGCCAGCTCACCCGCCGGGACAGGGGTCTACGAGCAGTACTTC. This codes for CASSPAGTGVYEQYF.